This is a list of T cell receptor beta chains from one sample in a study of CD8 T cells in ankylosing spondylitis. Via MiXCR, TCRdb re-called the 5' RACE reads, giving one row per CDR3 protein. The data contain a few hundred thousand distinct CDR3 sequences, around 7.6% of them singletons. The sequenced sample consisted of blood, either unsorted or a sorted T cell fraction (not recorded which). These receptors all stem from a male donor with ankylosing spondylitis. Both conserved end residues are trimmed from each CDR3. Fields, in order: V gene, J gene, CDR3 protein.

V gene: TRBV4-1; J gene: TRBJ2-5; CDR3 protein: ASTAGGGSQETQY
V gene: TRBV7-2; J gene: TRBJ1-3; CDR3 protein: ASSLGRNSGNTIY
V gene: TRBV28; J gene: TRBJ2-4; CDR3 protein: ASSDPDGPKNIQY
V gene: TRBV5-1; J gene: TRBJ2-2; CDR3 protein: ASGPVNTGELF
V gene: TRBV7-3; J gene: TRBJ2-2; CDR3 protein: ASSLLRDTNTGELF
V gene: TRBV6-4; J gene: TRBJ2-1; CDR3 protein: ASSGEESTEQF
V gene: TRBV27; J gene: TRBJ2-1; CDR3 protein: ASSDGTENSYNEQF
V gene: TRBV20-1; J gene: TRBJ2-3; CDR3 protein: SARHRGLPDTQY
V gene: TRBV5-5; J gene: TRBJ2-1; CDR3 protein: ASSLSIQGNEQF
V gene: TRBV9; J gene: TRBJ2-3; CDR3 protein: ASTPVGYTDTQY
V gene: TRBV29-1; J gene: TRBJ2-3; CDR3 protein: SARSELGTDTQY
V gene: TRBV10-3; J gene: TRBJ1-1; CDR3 protein: ASRGNRANTEAF
V gene: TRBV2; J gene: TRBJ2-7; CDR3 protein: ASSEGGRPTEQY
V gene: TRBV29-1; J gene: TRBJ2-7; CDR3 protein: SVGGDSYEQY
V gene: TRBV9; J gene: TRBJ2-5; CDR3 protein: ASSVLPLRETQY
V gene: TRBV7-7; J gene: TRBJ2-5; CDR3 protein: ASSLNVLSETQY
V gene: TRBV6-5; J gene: TRBJ2-1; CDR3 protein: ASSYSFSGFEQF
V gene: TRBV12-3/TRBV12-4; J gene: TRBJ2-7; CDR3 protein: ASSFSSAGGFGDEQY
V gene: TRBV6-2/TRBV6-3; J gene: TRBJ2-2; CDR3 protein: ASSYGQRAVSGELF
V gene: TRBV6-1; J gene: TRBJ1-1; CDR3 protein: ASSDGVPPRSAF
V gene: TRBV7-2; J gene: TRBJ2-6; CDR3 protein: ASSLARDPGANVLT
V gene: TRBV4-2; J gene: TRBJ2-1; CDR3 protein: ASSLILAGTGYEQF
V gene: TRBV14; J gene: TRBJ1-4; CDR3 protein: ASSQTPGTNEKLF
V gene: TRBV18; J gene: TRBJ2-1; CDR3 protein: ASSSGLRNEQF
V gene: TRBV6-5; J gene: TRBJ2-1; CDR3 protein: ASSYSRMGQGDEQF
V gene: TRBV4-1; J gene: TRBJ2-7; CDR3 protein: ASSQVGSREQY
V gene: TRBV28; J gene: TRBJ2-7; CDR3 protein: ASSLSYPYEQY
V gene: TRBV7-1; J gene: TRBJ2-7; CDR3 protein: ASSSPNMGLAGGLTAYYEQY